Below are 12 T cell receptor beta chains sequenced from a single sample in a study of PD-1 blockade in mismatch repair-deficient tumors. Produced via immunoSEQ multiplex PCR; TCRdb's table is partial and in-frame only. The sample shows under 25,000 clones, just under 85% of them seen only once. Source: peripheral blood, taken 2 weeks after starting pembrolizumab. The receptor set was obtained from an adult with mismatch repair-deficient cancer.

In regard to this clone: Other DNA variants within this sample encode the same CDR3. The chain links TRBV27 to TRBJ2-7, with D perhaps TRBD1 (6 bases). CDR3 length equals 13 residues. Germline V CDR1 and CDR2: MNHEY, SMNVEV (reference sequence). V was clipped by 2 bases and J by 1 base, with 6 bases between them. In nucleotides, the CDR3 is TGTGCCAGCAGTTTAGGACAGTCCTACGAGCAGTACTTC. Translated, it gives CASSLGQSYEQYF.

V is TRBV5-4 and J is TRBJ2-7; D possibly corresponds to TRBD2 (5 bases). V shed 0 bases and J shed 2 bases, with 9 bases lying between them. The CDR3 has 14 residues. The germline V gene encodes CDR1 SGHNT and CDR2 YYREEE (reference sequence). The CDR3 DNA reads TGTGCCAGCAGCTTGGGGCCGGGAACCTACGAGCAGTACTTC. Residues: CASSLGPGTYEQYF.

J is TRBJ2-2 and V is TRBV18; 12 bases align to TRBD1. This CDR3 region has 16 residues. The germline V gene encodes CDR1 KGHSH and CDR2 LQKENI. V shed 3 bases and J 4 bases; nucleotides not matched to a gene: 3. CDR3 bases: TGTGCCAGCTCACCCCCGGGACAGGGGGCCACCGGGGAGCTGTTTTTT. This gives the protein CASSPPGQGATGELFF.

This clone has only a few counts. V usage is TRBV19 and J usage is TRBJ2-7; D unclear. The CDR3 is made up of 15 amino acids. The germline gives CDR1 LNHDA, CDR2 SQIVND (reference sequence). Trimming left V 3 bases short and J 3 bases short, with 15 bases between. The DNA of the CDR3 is TGTGCCAGTAGTATTGAGGTCGGCACCGACTACGAGCAGTACTTC. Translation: CASSIEVGTDYEQYF.

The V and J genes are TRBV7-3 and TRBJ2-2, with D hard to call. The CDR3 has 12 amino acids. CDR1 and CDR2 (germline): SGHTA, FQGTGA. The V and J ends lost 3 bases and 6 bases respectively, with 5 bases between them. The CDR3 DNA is TGTGCCAGCAGCTTGATTCCCGGGGAGCTGTTTTTT. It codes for CASSLIPGELFF.

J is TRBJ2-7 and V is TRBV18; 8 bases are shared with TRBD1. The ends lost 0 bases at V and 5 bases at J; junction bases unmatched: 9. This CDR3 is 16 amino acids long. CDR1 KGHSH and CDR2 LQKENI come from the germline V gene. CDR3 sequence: CASSPPSRQGLNEQYF. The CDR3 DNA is TGTGCCAGCTCACCACCAAGCAGACAGGGGCTAAACGAGCAGTACTTC.

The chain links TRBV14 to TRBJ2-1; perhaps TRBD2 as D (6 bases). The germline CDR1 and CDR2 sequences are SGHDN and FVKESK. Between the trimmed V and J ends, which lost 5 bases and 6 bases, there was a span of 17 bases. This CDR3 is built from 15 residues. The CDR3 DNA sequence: TGTGCCAGCAGCGCCCTAGTGCGGGAAGGCAATGAGCAGTTCTTC. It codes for CASSALVREGNEQFF. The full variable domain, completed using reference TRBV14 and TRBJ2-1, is EAGVTQFPSHSVIEKGQTVTLRCDPISGHDNLYWYRRVMGKEIKFLLHFVKESKQDESGMPNNRFLAERTGGTYSTLKVQPAELEDSGVYFCASSALVREGNEQFFGPGTRLTVL.

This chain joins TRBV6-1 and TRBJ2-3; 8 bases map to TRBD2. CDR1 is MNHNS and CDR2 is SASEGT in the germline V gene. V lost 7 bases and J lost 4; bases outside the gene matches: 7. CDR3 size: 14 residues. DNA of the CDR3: TGTGCCAGCACCCCTAGCGGGTTATCAGATACGCAGTATTTT. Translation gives CASTPSGLSDTQYF.

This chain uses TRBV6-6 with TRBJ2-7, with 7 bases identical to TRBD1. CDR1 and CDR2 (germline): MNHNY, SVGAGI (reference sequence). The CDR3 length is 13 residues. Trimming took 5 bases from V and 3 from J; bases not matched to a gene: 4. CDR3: CASSQRQGYEQYF. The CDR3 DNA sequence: TGTGCCAGCAGTCAAAGACAGGGCTACGAGCAGTACTTC.

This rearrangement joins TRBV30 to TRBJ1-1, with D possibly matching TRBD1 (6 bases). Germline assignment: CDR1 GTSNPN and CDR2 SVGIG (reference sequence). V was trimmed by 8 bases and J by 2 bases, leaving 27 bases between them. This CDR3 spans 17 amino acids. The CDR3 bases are TGTGCCGGTGGCGGGGGGCAGGGTGTGTATGGAAACACTGAAGCTTTCTTT. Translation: CAGGGGQGVYGNTEAFF.

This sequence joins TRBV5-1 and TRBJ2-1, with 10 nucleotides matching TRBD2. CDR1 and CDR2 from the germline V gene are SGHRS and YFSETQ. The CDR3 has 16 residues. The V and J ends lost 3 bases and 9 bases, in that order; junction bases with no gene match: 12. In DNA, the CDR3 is TGCGCCAGCAGCTATTTCACAGCGGGAGGGCTGGGTGAGCAGTTCTTC. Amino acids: CASSYFTAGGLGEQFF.

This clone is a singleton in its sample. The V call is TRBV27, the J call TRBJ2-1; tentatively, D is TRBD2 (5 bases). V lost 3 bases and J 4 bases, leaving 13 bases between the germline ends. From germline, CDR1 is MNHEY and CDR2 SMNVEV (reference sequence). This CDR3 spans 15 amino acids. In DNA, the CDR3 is TGTGCCAGCAGTTTGGAGCTAGCTCCATACAATGAGCAGTTCTTC. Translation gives CASSLELAPYNEQFF.